The 7 T cell receptor beta chains below come from one sample, sequenced in a study of cytomegalovirus exposure and HLA in healthy donors. Some clones are missing from TCRdb's copy, which holds only in-frame ones; the method was immunoSEQ multiplex PCR. Found here are about 310,000 clones, approximately 91% of them singletons; the top ten hold around 0.91%. What was sequenced was PBMCs. The receptors derive from a young man in good health and CMV-seronegative.

In the case of this clone: This CDR3 is also generated by other DNA sequences in the sample. J is TRBJ1-1 and V is TRBV19; perhaps TRBD1 as D (6 bases). V was clipped by 7 bases and J by 4 bases, with 10 bases between them. The CDR3 loop spans 12 amino acids. The V gene's germline CDR1 is LNHDA and CDR2 SQIVND (reference sequence). The CDR3 DNA is TGTGCCAGTACAGGGGCATCCACTGAAGCTTTCTTT. Protein: CASTGASTEAFF.

The chain employs TRBV5-1 and TRBJ1-1; the D gene is possibly TRBD1 (6 bases). The V and J ends lost 2 bases and 3 bases respectively, with 8 bases between them. Germline CDR1 reads SGHRS; CDR2 reads YFSETQ. This CDR3 is built from 13 residues. CDR3 amino acids: CASSFTGYTEAFF. CDR3 sequence (DNA): TGCGCCAGCAGCTTCACAGGGTACACTGAAGCTTTCTTT.

The rearrangement joins TRBV7-9 to TRBJ2-1; TRBD2 aligns across 11 bases. Germline loops: CDR1 SEHNR, CDR2 FQNEAQ (reference sequence). CDR3 size: 18 residues. J was trimmed by 2 bases and V by 10 bases; bases with no gene match: 16. The CDR3 DNA is TGTGCCACCTTGTCAACTAGCGGGGGCTTGCTAACCTACAATGAGCAGTTCTTC. It encodes CATLSTSGGLLTYNEQFF.

This chain's CDR3 is CASSPGFPIRVGSYEQYF. The CDR3 DNA follows: TGTGCCAGCAGCCCGGGGTTCCCAATCAGAGTTGGGTCCTACGAGCAGTACTTC. This chain joins TRBV11-2 and TRBJ2-7; a weak D match, TRBD2 (5 bases). This CDR3 spans 18 amino acids. The germline CDR1 and CDR2 sequences are SGHAT and FQNNGV. Trimming took 5 bases from V and 1 from J, leaving 24 bases between them.

This clone was found a few times. The genes are TRBV5-1 and TRBJ1-2; TRBD1 is a possible D gene (5 bases). Germline CDR1 SGHRS, CDR2 YFSETQ. Trimming removed 3 bases at V and 8 bases at J, with 17 bases between. This CDR3 comprises 14 residues. The CDR3 DNA reads TGCGCCAGCAGCTCTCAACAACAGGATCCCGGCTACACCTTC. This gives the protein CASSSQQQDPGYTF. Using reference TRBV5-1 and TRBJ1-2 for the parts outside the CDR3, the full variable domain is KAGVTQTPRYLIKTRGQQVTLSCSPISGHRSVSWYQQTPGQGLQFLFEYFSETQRNKGNFPGRFSGRQFSNSRSEMNVSTLELGDSALYLCASSSQQQDPGYTFGSGTRLTVV.

The gene calls are TRBV10-3 and TRBJ1-2; D not certain. CDR3 length: 13 residues. Germline V gene lookup returns CDR1 ENHRY and CDR2 SYGVKD. V lost 1 base to trimming and J lost 2 bases, with 5 bases between them. The CDR3 spells CAISELQNYGYTF. Here the CDR3 DNA reads TGTGCCATCAGTGAGTTACAGAACTATGGCTACACCTTC.

V is TRBV9 and J is TRBJ1-3; TRBD1 is a possible D gene (6 bases). Looked up from germline, CDR1 is SGDLS and CDR2 is YYNGEE. V lost 0 bases and J 8 bases, leaving 21 bases between the germline ends. CDR3 length: 17 amino acids. The CDR3: CASSVGSFDRMGYTIYF. As DNA, the CDR3 is TGTGCCAGCAGCGTAGGCTCGTTTGACAGGATGGGGTACACCATATATTTT.